Given below is one T cell receptor (beta chain) in context. The J segment lost 7 bases and the V segment lost 3 bases, leaving 1 base of the junction unmatched. CDR1 and CDR2 (germline): SGHDN, FVKESK. This CDR3 region has 13 residues. The data derive from a study of blood T cell repertoires in COVID-19. At the level of the study: Sample material is recorded as cDNA or gDNA derived from T cells, B-cell-depleted T cells, or PBMCs.

Authors' methods: Nucleated cell counts were estimated from reference gene primer amplification. TCRdb's copy holds only in-frame clones and misses some; the assay was immunoSEQ multiplex PCR. Clone size and the V and J calls come from that table; the DNA yielded D and trimming. The data show 250,000 to 350,000 clones, with over 80% seen just once and around 4.5% held by the top ten. The sequence came from a woman in her fifties or sixties with active or convalescent COVID-19. The sequencing input was peripheral blood. The J gene is TRBJ2-2, the V gene TRBV14; 8 nucleotides agree with TRBD1. In nucleotides, the CDR3 is TGTGCCAGCAGCCAGGACAGGGACGGGGAGCTGTTTTTT. Protein product: CASSQDRDGELFF.